This T cell receptor (beta chain) was observed in a study of T cell responses to AZD1222 COVID-19 vaccine. Broader study findings: Regions 160-218 and 743-854 dominated among vaccine-associated CD4 TCRs spanning spike. Spike-specific TCR breadth and depth were elevated following two AZD1222 doses.

In the case of this clone: Its target is unknown.

Libraries were prepared by immunoSEQ multiplex PCR; TCRdb keeps only in-frame clonotypes and omits some of them. Found here are about 160,000 clones, more than 85% of them singletons; the top ten hold 2.5% to 3.5%. This CDR3 comprises 14 residues. The germline V gene encodes CDR1 MNHEY and CDR2 SVGAGI. V dropped 5 bases and J dropped 9; count of bases not matched to a gene: 7. The chain links TRBV6-5 to TRBJ1-6, with 7 bases aligning to TRBD1. This specimen was peripheral blood, taken 28 days after the second AZD1222 dose. This sequence originates from an adult who received the AZD1222 COVID-19 vaccine. CDR3 DNA: TGTGCCAGCAGTCGGACAGGCCAAATTTCACCCCTCCACTTT. Amino acid sequence: CASSRTGQISPLHF.